This entry lists 20 T cell receptor beta chains sequenced from one sample in a study of post-analysis software for immune sequencing data. Libraries were made from TCR beta cDNA, and they carried unique molecular identifiers. TCRdb re-derived calls from the PCR reads in MiXCR, one entry per CDR3 protein. Here the sample spans 350,000 to 450,000 distinct CDR3 sequences, 30% to 45% being singletons. Whole-study findings and limits: Patients used a few TRBV segments, including TRBV5-6, TRBV5-1 and TRBV20-1, more often than controls.

Their specific antigens are unknown. The sequenced sample was blood. The receptor set was obtained from a girl aged 5 to 17 with multiple sclerosis.

The chain couples TRBV15 to TRBJ1-1; maybe TRBD1 (5 bases). Deletions cut 1 base from V and 6 bases from J, with 18 bases between. This CDR3 has 16 amino acids. Germline CDR1 is LNHNV and CDR2 is YYDKDF (reference sequence). CDR3 nucleotide sequence: TGTGCCACCAGCAGAGTCCCCGTTGGGAGGGGAGCTGAAGCTTTCTTT. Translated, it gives CATSRVPVGRGAEAFF.

The chain carries TRBV6-4 and TRBJ2-1, with TRBD1 identical over 8 bases. The CDR3 has 15 amino acids. Germline CDR1 and CDR2: MRHNA and SNTAGT. The J segment lost 6 bases and the V segment lost 6 bases, leaving 10 bases of the junction unmatched. The CDR3 region has the DNA TGTGCCAGCAGCGCGACAGGGGCGGTAATCAATGAGCAGTTCTTC. Protein: CASSATGAVINEQFF.

This rearrangement joins TRBV7-2 to TRBJ1-2; D is perhaps TRBD1 (5 bases). CDR3 size: 15 residues. Germline loops: CDR1 SGHTA, CDR2 FQGNSA. V lost 2 bases to trimming and J lost 12 bases, with 22 bases between them. CDR3 residues: CASSLIKGPDYGHTF. The CDR3 DNA reads TGTGCCAGCAGCTTAATAAAGGGGCCGGACTATGGACACACCTTC.

The V gene is TRBV4-1, the J gene TRBJ1-2, with D possibly matching TRBD1 (5 bases). The CDR3 consists of 16 residues. Germline lookup yields CDR1 MGHRA and CDR2 YSYEKL. Trimming removed 5 bases from V and 5 bases from J, with 21 bases in between. The CDR3 sequence is CASSNPLGGARYGYTF. Written as DNA, the CDR3 is TGCGCCAGCAGCAATCCATTGGGAGGGGCAAGATATGGCTACACCTTC.

This chain joins TRBV28 and TRBJ1-5; D uncertain. Germline V gene sequence: CDR1 MDHEN, CDR2 SYDVKM. The V and J ends lost 5 bases and 3 bases respectively, with 8 bases between them. This CDR3 is built from 13 residues. The CDR3 reads CASSPFNNQPQHF. DNA for the CDR3: TGTGCCAGCAGTCCCTTTAACAATCAGCCCCAGCATTTT.

Within the sample, this clonotype is medium-sized (0.01 to 0.1%). This chain joins TRBV9 and TRBJ2-7; 8 positions match TRBD1. The V gene end was trimmed by 4 bases and the J gene end by 2 bases; junction bases not matched to a gene: 11. The CDR3 covers 16 residues. The germline gives CDR1 SGDLS, CDR2 YYNGEE. CDR3 residues: CASSMSPGQETYEQYF. The CDR3 region has the DNA TGTGCCAGCAGCATGAGCCCGGGACAGGAGACCTACGAGCAGTACTTC.

This clonotype was observed at least ten times. The chain joins TRBV29-1 to TRBJ2-1, with 7 bases lining up with TRBD2. The V and J ends lost 1 base and 7 bases, in that order; junction bases with no gene match: 10. From germline, CDR1 is SQVTM and CDR2 ANQGSEA. This CDR3 is built from 15 residues. CDR3 bases: TGCAGCGTTGAAGGCCGGGGGGACCTCGATAATGAGCAGTTCTTC. Translating gives CSVEGRGDLDNEQFF.

On this clonotype: One end of the junction does not line up with germline, which may come from a read error. The gene calls are TRBV10-3 and TRBJ2-7; 9 bases fit TRBD1. Germline assignment: CDR1 ENHRY and CDR2 SYGVKD. This CDR3 has 16 residues. The DNA for the CDR3 is TGTGCCGTCAGTGAGAATCCCCAAACAGGGGGCGACGAGCAGTACTTC. Translating gives CAVSENPQTGGDEQYF.

The chain links TRBV6-5 to TRBJ1-2; D is perhaps TRBD1 (6 bases). Germline loops: CDR1 MNHEY, CDR2 SVGAGI. V was clipped by 4 bases and J by 0 bases, with 9 bases between them. The CDR3 consists of 14 residues. As DNA, the CDR3 is TGTGCCAGCAGTTCAGGGGTTGCTAACTATGGCTACACCTTC. Translation gives CASSSGVANYGYTF.

The rearrangement uses TRBV3-1 and TRBJ1-6; D remains unclear. The CDR3 sequence is 13 residues long. Germline loops: CDR1 LGHDT, CDR2 YNNKEL (reference sequence). The V end was cut by 5 bases, the J end by 11 bases, with 13 bases between. In DNA, the CDR3 is TGTGCCAGCAGCGAGGGAAGGCAGACACCCCTCCACTTT. This gives the protein CASSEGRQTPLHF.

V is TRBV7-2 and J is TRBJ1-2; D is unresolved. Trimming stripped 1 base from V and 0 bases from J, with 9 bases between. The CDR3 covers 15 residues. Germline V CDR1 and CDR2: SGHTA, FQGNSA. CDR3 sequence: CASSLERIANYGYTF. For the CDR3, the DNA is TGTGCCAGCAGCTTAGAACGGATAGCTAACTATGGCTACACCTTC. Full variable domain (remainder filled in from reference TRBV7-2 and TRBJ1-2): GAGVSQSPSNKVTEKGKDVELRCDPISGHTALYWYRQSLGQGLEFLIYFQGNSAPDKSGLPSDRFSAERTGGSVSTLTIQRTQQEDSAVYLCASSLERIANYGYTFGSGTRLTVV.

The genes are TRBV6-5 and TRBJ2-3; maybe TRBD2 (6 bases). CDR1 and CDR2 (germline): MNHEY, SVGAGI. The CDR3 contains 15 residues. V dropped 5 bases and J dropped 2 bases, with 14 bases sitting between them. CDR3 loop: CASSPSGPNTDTQYF. The CDR3 DNA is TGTGCCAGCAGTCCCAGCGGGCCAAACACAGATACGCAGTATTTT.

There are a few counts of this clonotype. The chain is built from TRBV9 and TRBJ2-3; D is possibly TRBD1 (6 bases). Germline V gene lookup returns CDR1 SGDLS and CDR2 YYNGEE. This CDR3 is built from 16 residues. V shed 3 bases and J shed 2 bases, with 16 bases lying between them. The CDR3 nucleotides are TGTGCCAGCAGCGGCCGTACGGGGACATCCACAGATACGCAGTATTTT. This gives the protein CASSGRTGTSTDTQYF.

The chain combines TRBV29-1 with TRBJ2-2; 9 bases fit TRBD1. From germline, CDR1 is SQVTM and CDR2 ANQGSEA. J was trimmed by 3 bases and V by 7 bases; bases with no gene match: 6. CDR3 length: 14 residues. The CDR3 protein is CSAEGTGYTGELFF. CDR3 nucleotide sequence: TGCAGCGCCGAAGGGACAGGGTACACCGGGGAGCTGTTTTTT.

CDR3: CASSPRQGHTEAFF. CDR3 nucleotides: TGTGCCAGTAGTCCCCGACAGGGGCACACTGAAGCTTTCTTT. The chain employs TRBV19 and TRBJ1-1; 8 bases match TRBD1. The germline CDR1 and CDR2 sequences are LNHDA and SQIVND (reference sequence). This CDR3 has 14 amino acids. After removal of 5 bases from V and 3 bases from J, the junction contained 5 bases not matched to a gene.

The J gene is TRBJ1-1, the V gene TRBV7-2, with 7 bases lining up with TRBD1. V trimming: 3 bases; J trimming: 3 bases; junction bases outside the gene matches: 1. CDR3 length equals 13 residues. The germline V gene has CDR1 SGHTA and CDR2 FQGNSA. CDR3 nucleotide sequence: TGTGCCAGCAGCTTCGACAGGGACACTGAAGCTTTCTTT. Its translation is CASSFDRDTEAFF.

This clonotype was counted between two and nine times. V gene TRBV27 combines with J gene TRBJ2-3; the D is unclear. The CDR3 covers 14 residues. CDR1 and CDR2 from the germline V gene are MNHEY and SMNVEV (reference sequence). V was trimmed by 5 bases and J by 1 base, leaving 10 bases between them. The DNA of the CDR3 is TGTGCCAGCAGTACCATACCCGGCACAGATACGCAGTATTTT. It specifies CASSTIPGTDTQYF.

V is TRBV12-3 or TRBV12-4 and J is TRBJ1-6; D call uncertain. The CDR3 is 12 amino acids. V dropped 5 bases and J dropped 8 bases, with 7 bases sitting between them. The chain's CDR3 is CASSISYSPLHF. The CDR3 DNA reads TGTGCCAGCAGTATATCATATTCACCCCTCCACTTT.

V gene TRBV12-3 or TRBV12-4 combines with J gene TRBJ1-5; unclear D gene. This CDR3 is built from 15 residues. The V and J ends lost 4 bases and 1 base respectively, with 11 bases between them. The DNA of the CDR3 is TGTGCCAGCAGTTCCGATAAGAGGAGCAATCAGCCCCAGCATTTT. It translates to CASSSDKRSNQPQHF.

This clonotype was picked up many times. The chain uses TRBV20-1 and TRBJ2-5; D uncertain. Germline-derived CDR1 and CDR2 are DFQATT and SNEGSKA (reference sequence). The CDR3 has 10 amino acids. V was pared by 1 base and J by 5 bases, with 2 bases between. CDR3 amino acids: CSARGETQYF. In nucleotides, the CDR3 is TGCAGTGCTAGAGGGGAGACCCAGTACTTC.